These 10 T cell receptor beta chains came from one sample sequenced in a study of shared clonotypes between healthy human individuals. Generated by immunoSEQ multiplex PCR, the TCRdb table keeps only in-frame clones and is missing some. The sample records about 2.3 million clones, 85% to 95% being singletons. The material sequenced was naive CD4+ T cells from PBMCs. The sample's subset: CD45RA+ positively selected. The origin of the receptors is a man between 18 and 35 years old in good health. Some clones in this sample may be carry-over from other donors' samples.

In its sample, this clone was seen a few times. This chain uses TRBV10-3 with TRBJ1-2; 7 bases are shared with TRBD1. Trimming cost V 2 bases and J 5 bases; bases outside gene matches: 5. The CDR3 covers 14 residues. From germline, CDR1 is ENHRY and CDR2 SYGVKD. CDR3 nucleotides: TGTGCCATCAGTGAGGGGCAGGGGGTTTATGGCTACACCTTC. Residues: CAISEGQGVYGYTF.

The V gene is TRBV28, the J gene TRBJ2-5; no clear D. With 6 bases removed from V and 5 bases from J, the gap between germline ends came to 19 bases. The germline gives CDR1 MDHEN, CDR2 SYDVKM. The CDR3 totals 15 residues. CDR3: CASSSPSARAETQYF. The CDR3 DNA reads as TGTGCCAGCAGCTCTCCCTCGGCTAGGGCGGAGACCCAGTACTTC.

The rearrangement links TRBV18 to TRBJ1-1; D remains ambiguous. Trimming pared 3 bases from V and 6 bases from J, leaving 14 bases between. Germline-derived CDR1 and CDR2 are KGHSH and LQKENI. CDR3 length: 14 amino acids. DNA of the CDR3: TGTGCCAGCTCACCCTCCGTGGGAGGACCTGAAGCTTTCTTT. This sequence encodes CASSPSVGGPEAFF.

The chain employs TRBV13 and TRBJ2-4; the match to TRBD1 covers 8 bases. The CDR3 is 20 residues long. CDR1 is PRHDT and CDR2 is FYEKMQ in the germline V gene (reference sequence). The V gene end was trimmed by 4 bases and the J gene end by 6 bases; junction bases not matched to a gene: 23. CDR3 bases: TGTGCCAGCAGCTCTCCAAACCGGGACGGGACAGGAGCTAGGGGAAACATTCAGTACTTC. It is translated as CASSSPNRDGTGARGNIQYF.

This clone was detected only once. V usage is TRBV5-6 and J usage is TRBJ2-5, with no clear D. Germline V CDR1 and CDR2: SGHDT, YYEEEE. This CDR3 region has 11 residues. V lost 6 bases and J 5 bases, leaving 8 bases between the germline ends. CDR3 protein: CASTLGETQYF. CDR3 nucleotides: TGTGCCAGCACCCTTGGGGAGACCCAGTACTTC.

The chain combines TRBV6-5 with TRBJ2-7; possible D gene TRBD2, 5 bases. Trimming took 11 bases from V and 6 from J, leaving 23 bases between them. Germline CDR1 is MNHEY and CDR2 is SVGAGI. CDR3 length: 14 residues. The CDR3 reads CASRRGSAQIEQYF. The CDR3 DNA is TGTGCCTCAAGACGAGGTAGCGCACAAATCGAGCAGTACTTC.

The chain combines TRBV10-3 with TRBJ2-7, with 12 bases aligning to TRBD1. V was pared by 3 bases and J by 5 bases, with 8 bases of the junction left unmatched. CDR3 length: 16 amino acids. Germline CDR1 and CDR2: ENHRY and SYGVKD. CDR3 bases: TGTGCCATCAGTGAATGGATGGGACAGGGGGCAAACGAGCAGTACTTC. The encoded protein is CAISEWMGQGANEQYF.

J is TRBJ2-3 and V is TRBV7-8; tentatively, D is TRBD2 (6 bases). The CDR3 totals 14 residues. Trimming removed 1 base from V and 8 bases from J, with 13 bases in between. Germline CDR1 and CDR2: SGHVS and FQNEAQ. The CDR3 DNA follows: TGTGCCAGCAGCTTAGGGACTACGCACGGTACGCAGTATTTT. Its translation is CASSLGTTHGTQYF.

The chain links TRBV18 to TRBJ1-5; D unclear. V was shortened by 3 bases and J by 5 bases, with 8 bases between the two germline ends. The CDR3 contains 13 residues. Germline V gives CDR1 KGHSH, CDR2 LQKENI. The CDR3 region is CASSPSSDQPQHF. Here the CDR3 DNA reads TGTGCCAGCTCACCCTCAAGCGATCAGCCCCAGCATTTT. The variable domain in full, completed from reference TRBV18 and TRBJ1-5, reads NAGVMQNPRHLVRRRGQEARLRCSPMKGHSHVYWYRQLPEEGLKFMVYLQKENIIDESGMPKERFSAEFPKEGPSILRIQQVVRGDSAAYFCASSPSSDQPQHFGDGTRLSIL.

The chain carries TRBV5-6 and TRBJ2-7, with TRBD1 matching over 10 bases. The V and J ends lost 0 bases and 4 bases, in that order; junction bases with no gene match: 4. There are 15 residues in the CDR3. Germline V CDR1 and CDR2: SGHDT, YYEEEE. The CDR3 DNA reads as TGTGCCAGCAGCTTGGGACAGGGGGCCCTGTACGAGCAGTACTTC. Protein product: CASSLGQGALYEQYF.